Detailed here is one TCR beta chain. Antigen specificity is unknown. Vbeta (60) and Jbeta (13) primers were used in the PCR. Assay used: immunoSEQ multiplex PCR; TCRdb lists only in-frame clones, some missing. The table lists about 220,000 clones, 82% of them singletons. This sample stems from a study of cytomegalovirus exposure and HLA in healthy donors. Study-level findings and limits: Some TCR beta chains (around 180 of them) were listed as cytomegalovirus-associated. Follow-up analysis seemed to connect common viral pathogens with several of the most significant clusters identified. The authors later linked a missense DCLRE1C variant to TCR beta V- and J-gene trimming.

Every donor was a healthy person donating bone marrow. Sequencing input: PBMCs. The clonotype was recovered from a man in his forties in good health and CMV-seropositive.

CDR3 sequence reads: CASSLTSGAYNEQFF. The CDR3, as DNA: TGCGCCAGCAGCCTGACTAGCGGAGCGTACAATGAGCAGTTCTTC. The V and J genes are TRBV4-1 and TRBJ2-1; 9 bases fit TRBD2. Germline V gene sequence: CDR1 MGHRA, CDR2 YSYEKL. The CDR3 extends over 15 amino acids. The V gene end was trimmed by 4 bases and the J gene end by 4 bases; junction bases not matched to a gene: 5.